This T cell receptor (beta chain) emerged from a study of blood T cell repertoires in COVID-19. About the study: Acute-phase and convalescent COVID-19 samples originated in the United States, Italy and Spain. PBMCs, B-cell-depleted T cells, or T cells provided the cDNA or gDNA that made up the material.

Authors' data handling: By means of reference gene primer amplification, nucleated cell counts were estimated. Here immunoSEQ multiplex PCR was the method, and the copy in TCRdb shows in-frame clones only, minus some. That table supplies the V and J calls and clone size; D and trimming were determined from the DNA. The sample has approximately 140,000 clones; about 80% are singletons. The germline V gene has CDR1 ENHRY and CDR2 SYGVKD. J lost 5 bases, V lost 7 bases, and 5 bases had no gene match. The CDR3 extends over 15 amino acids. Specimen: peripheral blood. The source of this sequence is a man aged 65-85 years with acute or convalescent COVID-19. V is TRBV10-3 and J is TRBJ2-1; 13 nucleotides match TRBD2. The CDR3 region has the DNA TGTGCCATCAACTCTGGGACTAGCGGGAACAATGAGCAGTTCTTC. As protein: CAINSGTSGNNEQFF.